This TCR beta chain emerged from a study of Graves' ophthalmopathy and Graves' hyperthyroidism. Study-level points and caveats: Forecasting of ophthalmopathy progression by the model achieved about 71% sensitivity and less than 80% specificity. Blood also carried most expanded thyroid clonotypes exceeding 0.001 frequency. Discrimination between ophthalmopathy and stable hyperthyroidism by a 13-signature model showed nearly 90% sensitivity and more than 65% specificity.

Amplification of the TCR beta CDR3 regions used RNA transcripts (as template). The first-round RT-PCR employed HTBI primers together with the Qiagen OneStep RT-PCR kit. A multiplex PCR was then performed as the second round. TCRdb recomputed calls from the multiplex PCR reads with MiXCR, one row per CDR3 protein. The sample has approximately 1.2 million distinct CDR3 sequences; 35% to 40% are singletons. As to this clonotype: The target antigen is unknown.

Deletions cut 8 bases from V and 12 bases from J, with 26 bases between. This CDR3 is 14 amino acids long. Germline loops: CDR1 ENHRY, CDR2 SYGVKD. This chain links TRBV10-3 with TRBJ2-7; a possible D gene is TRBD1 (5 bases). The sample taken for sequencing was peripheral blood or thyroid tissue (not recorded which). This clonotype was sampled from an adult man with Graves' hyperthyroidism. This CDR3 is CAIGRAGLQGASYF. The CDR3 DNA follows: TGTGCCATCGGCAGGGCAGGCCTCCAAGGGGCCTCGTACTTC.